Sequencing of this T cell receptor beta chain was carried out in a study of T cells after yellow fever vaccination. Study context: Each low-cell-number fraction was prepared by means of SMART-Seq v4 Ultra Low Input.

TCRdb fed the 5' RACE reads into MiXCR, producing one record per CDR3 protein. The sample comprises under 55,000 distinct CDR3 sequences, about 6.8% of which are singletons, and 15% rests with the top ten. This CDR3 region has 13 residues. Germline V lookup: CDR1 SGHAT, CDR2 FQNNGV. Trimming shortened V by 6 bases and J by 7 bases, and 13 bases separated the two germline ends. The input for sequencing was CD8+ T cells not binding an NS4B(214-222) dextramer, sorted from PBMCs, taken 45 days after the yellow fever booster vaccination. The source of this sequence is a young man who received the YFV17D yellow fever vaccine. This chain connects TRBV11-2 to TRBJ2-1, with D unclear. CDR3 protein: CASRAPPTNEQFF. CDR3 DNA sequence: TGTGCCAGCAGGGCTCCTCCAACTAATGAGCAGTTCTTC.